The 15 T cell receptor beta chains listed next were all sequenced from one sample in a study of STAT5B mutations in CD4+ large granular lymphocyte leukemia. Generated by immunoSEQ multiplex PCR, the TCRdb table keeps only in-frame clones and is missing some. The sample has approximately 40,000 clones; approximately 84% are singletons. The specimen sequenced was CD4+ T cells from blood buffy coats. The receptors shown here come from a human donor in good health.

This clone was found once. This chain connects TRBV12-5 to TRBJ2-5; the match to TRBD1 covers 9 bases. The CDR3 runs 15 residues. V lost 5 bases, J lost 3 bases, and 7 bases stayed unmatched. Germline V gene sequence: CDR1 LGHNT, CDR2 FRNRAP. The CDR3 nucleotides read TGTGCTAGTGGTCCGGGGACAGGGCGCAAAGAGACCCAGTACTTC. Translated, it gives CASGPGTGRKETQYF.

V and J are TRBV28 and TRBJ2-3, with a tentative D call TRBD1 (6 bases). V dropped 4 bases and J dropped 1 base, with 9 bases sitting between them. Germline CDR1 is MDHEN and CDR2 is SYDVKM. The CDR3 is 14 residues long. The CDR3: CASSSPGGTDTQYF. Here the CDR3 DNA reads TGTGCCAGCAGTTCCCCAGGGGGCACAGATACGCAGTATTTT.

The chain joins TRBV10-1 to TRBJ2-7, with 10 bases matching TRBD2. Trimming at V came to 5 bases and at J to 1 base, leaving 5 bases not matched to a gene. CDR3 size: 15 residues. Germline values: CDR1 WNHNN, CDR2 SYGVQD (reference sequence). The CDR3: CASSKLAGKSYEQYF. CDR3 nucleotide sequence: TGCGCCAGCAGTAAACTAGCGGGAAAGTCCTACGAGCAGTACTTC.

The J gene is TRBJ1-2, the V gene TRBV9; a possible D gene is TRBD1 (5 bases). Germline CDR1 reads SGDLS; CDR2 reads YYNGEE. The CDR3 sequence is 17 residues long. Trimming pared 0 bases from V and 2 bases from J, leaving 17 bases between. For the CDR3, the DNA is TGTGCCAGCAGCGTAGATTACAGGTTGGGAGAGAACTATGGCTACACCTTC. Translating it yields CASSVDYRLGENYGYTF.

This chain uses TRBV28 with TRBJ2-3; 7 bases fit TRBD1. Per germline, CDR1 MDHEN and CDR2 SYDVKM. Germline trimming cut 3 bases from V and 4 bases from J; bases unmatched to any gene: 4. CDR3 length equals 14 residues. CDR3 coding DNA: TGTGCCAGCAGTTTTTCGCAGGGGGCAGATACGCAGTATTTT. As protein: CASSFSQGADTQYF.

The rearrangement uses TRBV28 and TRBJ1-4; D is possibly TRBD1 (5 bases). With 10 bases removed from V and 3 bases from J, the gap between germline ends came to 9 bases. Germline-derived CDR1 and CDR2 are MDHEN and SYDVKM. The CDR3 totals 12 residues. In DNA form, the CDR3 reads TGTGCCACTGGGGGGGCTAATGAAAAACTGTTTTTT. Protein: CATGGANEKLFF.

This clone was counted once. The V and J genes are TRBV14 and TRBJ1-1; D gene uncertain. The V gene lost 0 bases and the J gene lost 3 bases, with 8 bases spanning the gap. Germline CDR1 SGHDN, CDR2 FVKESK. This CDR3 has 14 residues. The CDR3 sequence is CASSQDMSDTEAFF. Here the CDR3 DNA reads TGTGCCAGCAGCCAAGATATGTCGGACACTGAAGCTTTCTTT. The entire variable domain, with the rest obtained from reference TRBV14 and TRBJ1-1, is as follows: EAGVTQFPSHSVIEKGQTVTLRCDPISGHDNLYWYRRVMGKEIKFLLHFVKESKQDESGMPNNRFLAERTGGTYSTLKVQPAELEDSGVYFCASSQDMSDTEAFFGQGTRLTVV.

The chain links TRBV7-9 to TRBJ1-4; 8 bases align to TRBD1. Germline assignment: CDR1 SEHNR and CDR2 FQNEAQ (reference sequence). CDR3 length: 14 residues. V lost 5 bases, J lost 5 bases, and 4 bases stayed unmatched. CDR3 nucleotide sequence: TGTGCCAGCAGCACCGACAGGGGAAATGAAAAACTGTTTTTT. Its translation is CASSTDRGNEKLFF.

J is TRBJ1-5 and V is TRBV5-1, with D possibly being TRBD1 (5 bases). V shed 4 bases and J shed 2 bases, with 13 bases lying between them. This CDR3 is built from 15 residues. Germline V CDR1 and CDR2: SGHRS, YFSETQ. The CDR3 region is CASSLRGDGNQPQHF. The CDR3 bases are TGCGCCAGCAGCCTACGCGGGGACGGCAATCAGCCCCAGCATTTT. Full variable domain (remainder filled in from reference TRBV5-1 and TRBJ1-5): KAGVTQTPRYLIKTRGQQVTLSCSPISGHRSVSWYQQTPGQGLQFLFEYFSETQRNKGNFPGRFSGRQFSNSRSEMNVSTLELGDSALYLCASSLRGDGNQPQHFGDGTRLSIL.

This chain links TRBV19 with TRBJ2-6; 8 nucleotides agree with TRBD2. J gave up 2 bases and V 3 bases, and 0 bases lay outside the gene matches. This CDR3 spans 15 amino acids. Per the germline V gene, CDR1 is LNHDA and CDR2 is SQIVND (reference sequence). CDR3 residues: CASSMREAGANVLTF. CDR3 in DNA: TGTGCCAGTAGTATGCGGGAGGCTGGGGCCAACGTCCTGACTTTC.

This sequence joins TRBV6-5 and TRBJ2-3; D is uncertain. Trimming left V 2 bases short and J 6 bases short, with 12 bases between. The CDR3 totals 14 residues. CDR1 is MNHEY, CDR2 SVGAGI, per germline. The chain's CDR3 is CASSYVIGSDTQYF. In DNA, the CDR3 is TGTGCCAGCAGTTACGTCATTGGGTCCGATACGCAGTATTTT.

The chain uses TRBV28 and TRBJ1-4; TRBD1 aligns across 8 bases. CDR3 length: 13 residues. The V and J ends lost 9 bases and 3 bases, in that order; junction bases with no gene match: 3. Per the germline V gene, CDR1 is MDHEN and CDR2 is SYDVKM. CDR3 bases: TGTGCCAGTGAGGACAGGGCTAATGAAAAACTGTTTTTT. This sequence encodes CASEDRANEKLFF.

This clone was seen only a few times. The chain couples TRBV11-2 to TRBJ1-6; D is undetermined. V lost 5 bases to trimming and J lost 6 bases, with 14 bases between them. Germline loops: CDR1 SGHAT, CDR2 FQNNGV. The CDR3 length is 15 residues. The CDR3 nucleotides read TGTGCCAGCAGCGACCGGAAGGGAGGTAATTCACCCCTCCACTTT. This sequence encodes CASSDRKGGNSPLHF.

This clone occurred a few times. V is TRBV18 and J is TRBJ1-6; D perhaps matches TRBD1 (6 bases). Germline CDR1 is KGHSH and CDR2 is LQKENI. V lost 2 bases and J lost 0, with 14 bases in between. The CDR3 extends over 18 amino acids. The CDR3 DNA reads TGTGCCAGCTCACCATGGGACATATGGAGCTCCTATAATTCACCCCTCCACTTT. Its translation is CASSPWDIWSSYNSPLHF.

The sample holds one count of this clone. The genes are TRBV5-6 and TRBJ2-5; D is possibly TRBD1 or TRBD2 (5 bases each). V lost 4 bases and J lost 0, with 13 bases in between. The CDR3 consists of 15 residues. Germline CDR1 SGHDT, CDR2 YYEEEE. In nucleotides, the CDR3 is TGTGCCAGCAGCCCCGGGACGGCCCACCAAGAGACCCAGTACTTC. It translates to CASSPGTAHQETQYF.